This T cell receptor (beta chain) was retrieved from a study of cytomegalovirus exposure and HLA in healthy donors. V was trimmed by 3 bases and J by 5 bases, leaving 17 bases between them. The CDR3 is made up of 16 amino acids. CDR1 is MGHDK, CDR2 SYGVNS, per germline. Donors were nominally healthy when sampled, though unrecorded immune exposures were likely. The PCR had 60 Vbeta and 13 Jbeta primers. Profiled with immunoSEQ multiplex PCR; TCRdb holds only in-frame clones, not every one. The sample has about 62,000 clones; about three quarters are singletons. V usage is TRBV25-1 and J usage is TRBJ1-5; D not resolved. The sequenced material came from PBMCs. This receptor was identified in a man in his forties in good health and CMV-seronegative. The CDR3 DNA sequence: TGTGCCAGCAGTGATTCCTGGGTCTCAGAGGATCAGCCCCAGCATTTT. This encodes CASSDSWVSEDQPQHF.